This T cell receptor beta chain emerged from a study of blood T cell repertoires in COVID-19. The assay was immunoSEQ multiplex PCR, and TCRdb's table has in-frame clones only and misses some. This sample has 110,000 to 150,000 clones, with 70% to 85% found just once. The source of this sequence is a woman over 75 in a cohort sampled during active or convalescent COVID-19. The source material was peripheral blood.

The CDR3 is CASSGGLAGGSSGEQFF. In DNA form, the CDR3 reads TGCGCCAGCAGCGGCGGACTAGCGGGGGGGTCGAGTGGTGAGCAGTTCTTC. The rearrangement joins TRBV5-1 to TRBJ2-1; 15 positions match TRBD2. Germline lookup yields CDR1 SGHRS and CDR2 YFSETQ. V was pared by 4 bases and J by 9 bases, with 11 bases of the junction left unmatched. This CDR3 contains 17 residues.